The text below deals with one T cell receptor beta chain. The treatment is: randomized to nivolumab then ipilimumab (arm A) or the reverse (arm B). These data originate in a study of sequential checkpoint blockade in melanoma. Turning to the study itself: TCRβ was sequenced from DNA of 75 to 95 pretreatment tumors.

This table comes from immunoSEQ multiplex PCR, and its TCRdb copy is limited to in-frame clones, with some not included. The sample carries roughly 1,900 clones, about 18% recorded once. The TCR sequence derives from a human donor with melanoma. The starting material was tumor tissue (inferred from file names), obtained from a patient given nivolumab and ipilimumab in sequence.

DNA of the CDR3: TGTGCCAGCAGTTACTCACGGGCAGATACGCAGTATTTT. Residues: CASSYSRADTQYF. The chain uses TRBV6-8 and TRBJ2-3; no reliable D call. Trimming left V 0 bases short and J 4 bases short, with 5 bases between. This CDR3 is built from 13 residues. Germline values: CDR1 MNHGY, CDR2 SAAAGT.